The rows below give T cell receptor beta chains drawn from one sample of a study of cytomegalovirus exposure and HLA in healthy donors. Measured with immunoSEQ multiplex PCR; TCRdb has only the in-frame clones, and not every one. The table has 200,000 to 250,000 clones, roughly nine tenths seen once; the top ten hold around 12%. The sample was PBMCs. The receptors were gathered from a man between 18 and 35 years old in good health and CMV-seropositive. CDR3s include the opening cysteine and the closing phenylalanine or tryptophan. D genes are given only for firm matches. Clone size appears in some rows only: once, few, many, or a class for an expanded clone.

J,size,V,D,CDR3,DNA
TRBJ2-2,.,TRBV19,.,CASSRSNANTGELFF,TGTGCCAGTAGTAGGAGCAACGCGAACACCGGGGAGCTGTTTTTT
TRBJ1-1,once,TRBV30,.,CAWSLGISTEAFF,TGTGCCTGGAGTCTGGGGATAAGCACTGAAGCTTTCTTT
TRBJ2-7,.,TRBV27,.,CASSLVQGRAYEQYF,TGTGCCAGCAGTTTAGTCCAGGGCAGAGCCTACGAGCAGTACTTC
TRBJ2-6,.,TRBV27,.,CASSFALGSGANVLTF,TGTGCCAGCAGTTTTGCCCTGGGTTCTGGGGCCAACGTCCTGACTTTC
TRBJ2-1,.,TRBV5-1,.,CASSLEVGYNEQFF,TGCGCCAGCAGCTTGGAGGTGGGCTACAATGAGCAGTTCTTC
TRBJ2-7,.,TRBV27,TRBD1,CASSFGTGGPSYEQYF,TGTGCCAGCAGTTTCGGGACAGGGGGCCCCTCCTACGAGCAGTACTTC
TRBJ2-3,.,TRBV19,.,CASSPLRKTGVSTDTQYF,TGTGCCAGTAGTCCCCTTCGAAAGACAGGAGTTAGCACAGATACGCAGTATTTT
TRBJ1-2,.,TRBV5-6,.,CASSLVGGDRYGYTF,TGTGCCAGCAGCTTGGTAGGGGGAGATCGGTATGGCTACACCTTC
TRBJ2-7,.,TRBV7-6,TRBD2,CASSLALAGIYEQYF,TGTGCCAGCAGCTTAGCGCTAGCGGGTATCTACGAGCAGTACTTC
TRBJ1-1,.,TRBV5-1,TRBD1,CASKRGLNTEAFF,TGCGCCAGCAAGAGGGGGCTGAACACTGAAGCTTTCTTT
TRBJ1-5,once,TRBV10-3,.,CAISADSLGQPQHF,TGTGCCATCAGTGCGGATTCACTGGGTCAGCCCCAGCATTTT
TRBJ2-7,.,TRBV6-1,TRBD1,CASSVDRGSYEQYF,TGTGCCAGCAGTGTCGACAGGGGCTCCTACGAGCAGTACTTC
TRBJ2-1,.,TRBV9,.,CASSLGRGRDNEQFF,TGTGCCAGCAGCCTAGGGCGAGGTCGCGACAATGAGCAGTTCTTC
TRBJ2-1,.,TRBV5-1,TRBD2,CASSYLSGRAGNEQFF,TGCGCCAGCAGTTACCTTAGCGGGAGGGCCGGCAATGAGCAGTTCTTC
TRBJ2-7,.,TRBV19,.,CASSIRGTFYEQYF,TGTGCCAGTAGTATAAGGGGAACTTTCTACGAGCAGTACTTC
TRBJ2-1,.,TRBV5-4,TRBD2,CASSYTSGRVLGEQFF,TGTGCCAGCAGCTACACTAGCGGGAGGGTCCTGGGGGAGCAGTTCTTC
TRBJ2-7,.,TRBV19,.,CASMGMRPYEQYF,TGTGCCAGTATGGGGATGAGGCCCTACGAGCAGTACTTC
TRBJ2-2,.,TRBV25-1,TRBD1,CASSSGQYTGELFF,TGTGCCAGCAGTTCGGGACAGTACACCGGGGAGCTGTTTTTT
TRBJ2-7,.,TRBV7-8,.,CASSQLGRSSYEQYF,TGTGCCAGCAGCCAGCTGGGCAGGAGCTCCTACGAGCAGTACTTC
TRBJ2-1,.,TRBV29-1,TRBD2,CSVDVGRAYNEQFF,TGCAGCGTTGATGTCGGGAGGGCCTACAATGAGCAGTTCTTC
TRBJ2-5,.,TRBV9,.,CASSRRELDGTQYF,TGTGCCAGCAGCCGTAGGGAACTAGACGGGACCCAGTACTTC
TRBJ1-3,.,TRBV13,.,CASSFERGIGNTIYF,TGTGCCAGCAGCTTCGAGAGGGGTATTGGAAACACCATATATTTT
TRBJ2-1,.,TRBV10-3,TRBD2,CALRGGDGNEQFF,TGTGCCTTGAGGGGAGGGGACGGCAATGAGCAGTTCTTC
TRBJ1-1,.,TRBV6-1,TRBD1,CASSSTGGTEAFF,TGTGCCAGCTCCAGCACAGGGGGCACTGAAGCTTTCTTT
TRBJ2-1,.,TRBV27,TRBD2,CASTLTWGTNNEQFF,TGTGCCAGCACCCTAACCTGGGGGACTAACAATGAGCAGTTCTTC
TRBJ2-5,.,TRBV4-2,.,CASSQDATSQETQYF,TGTGCCAGCAGCCAAGATGCGACTAGCCAAGAGACCCAGTACTTC
TRBJ2-7,.,TRBV4-1,.,CASSQADTDTYEQYF,TGCGCCAGCAGCCAAGCCGACACGGATACCTACGAGCAGTACTTC
TRBJ2-5,.,TRBV4-1,TRBD2,CASSPAPLESGRYDETQYF,TGCGCCAGCAGCCCGGCCCCGCTTGAGAGCGGGAGATACGATGAGACCCAGTACTTC
TRBJ2-2,.,TRBV25-1,.,CASSEWGTGELFF,TGTGCCAGCAGTGAATGGGGGACCGGGGAGCTGTTTTTT
TRBJ2-3,.,TRBV6-1,TRBD1,CASRRDRGPTDTQYF,TGTGCCAGCAGGAGGGACAGGGGACCCACGGATACGCAGTATTTT
TRBJ2-7,.,TRBV29-1,.,CSVDRGAEQYF,TGCAGCGTTGACAGGGGTGCCGAGCAGTACTTC
TRBJ1-5,.,TRBV28,.,CASSPTSSGTVGNQPQHF,TGTGCCAGCAGTCCAACCTCCTCCGGCACGGTTGGCAATCAGCCCCAGCATTTT
TRBJ2-7,.,TRBV5-1,.,CASSLTGYEQYF,TGCGCCAGCAGCTTGACCGGATACGAGCAGTACTTC
TRBJ1-1,.,TRBV27,.,CASSIRGLNTEAFF,TGTGCCAGCAGCATCCGGGGCCTAAATACTGAAGCTTTCTTT
TRBJ2-2,.,TRBV5-1,.,CASTPGPGELFF,TGCGCCAGCACCCCCGGCCCCGGGGAGCTGTTTTTT
TRBJ2-1,.,TRBV29-1,.,CSVGVRRVYNEQFF,TGCAGCGTTGGTGTTCGCAGGGTCTACAATGAGCAGTTCTTC
TRBJ2-3,.,TRBV20-1,.,CSASTADTQYF,TGCAGTGCTAGCACGGCAGATACGCAGTATTTT
TRBJ1-5,once,TRBV28,TRBD1,CASTSRQGSFPQHF,TGTGCCAGCACCTCCCGACAGGGAAGCTTTCCCCAGCATTTT
TRBJ2-3,.,TRBV9,.,CASSMQGTTQYF,TGTGCCAGCAGCATGCAGGGGACCACGCAGTATTTT
TRBJ1-5,.,TRBV6-1,.,CASREGGWQPQHF,TGTGCCAGCAGGGAAGGGGGTTGGCAGCCCCAGCATTTT
TRBJ2-1,.,TRBV29-1,.,CSVVQLKSYNEQFF,TGCAGCGTTGTCCAGTTGAAGTCCTACAATGAGCAGTTCTTC
TRBJ1-1,.,TRBV29-1,TRBD1,CSVERDSEAFF,TGCAGCGTTGAGCGGGACAGTGAAGCTTTCTTT
TRBJ2-3,.,TRBV5-4,.,CASSLGSTNTQYF,TGTGCCAGCAGCTTGGGCTCGACGAATACGCAGTATTTT
TRBJ2-1,.,TRBV5-1,.,CASSLPPHNEQFF,TGCGCCAGCAGCCTACCGCCGCACAATGAGCAGTTCTTC
TRBJ2-6,.,TRBV19,TRBD2,CASSGSGRHGANVLTF,TGTGCCAGTAGTGGGAGCGGGAGACATGGGGCCAACGTCCTGACTTTC
TRBJ2-1,.,TRBV5-1,.,CASSLGIFNEQFF,TGCGCCAGCAGCCTCGGGATTTTCAATGAGCAGTTCTTC
TRBJ1-1,.,TRBV4-1,TRBD1,CASSQVPRDRGQNTEAFF,TGCGCCAGCAGCCAAGTCCCCCGGGACAGGGGGCAGAACACTGAAGCTTTCTTT
TRBJ2-7,.,TRBV27,TRBD2,CASSPLSGWGYEQYF,TGTGCCAGCAGTCCCCTTAGCGGGTGGGGCTACGAGCAGTACTTC
TRBJ2-7,.,TRBV5-6,TRBD1,CASSKGQGAREQYF,TGTGCCAGCAGCAAAGGACAGGGGGCGAGGGAGCAGTACTTC
TRBJ2-7,.,TRBV29-1,.,CSVEDRLETYEQYF,TGCAGCGTTGAAGATCGTTTGGAAACCTACGAGCAGTACTTC
TRBJ2-1,.,TRBV7-3,.,CASSPGEGNEQFF,TGTGCCAGCAGTCCGGGAGAGGGGAATGAGCAGTTCTTC
TRBJ2-2,once,TRBV4-1,.,CASSQPLSGGGELFF,TGCGCCAGCAGCCAACCCCTTTCCGGGGGCGGGGAGCTGTTTTTT
TRBJ1-2,few,TRBV5-1,.,CASSPDRYGYTF,TGCGCCAGCAGCCCGGACAGATATGGCTACACCTTC
TRBJ2-7,.,TRBV27,.,CASSQAPTGYPTYEQYF,TGTGCCAGCAGTCAAGCGCCTACAGGGTACCCAACGTACGAGCAGTACTTC
TRBJ2-3,.,TRBV29-1,TRBD2,CSVVGLAGGRGGTDTQYF,TGCAGCGTCGTGGGACTAGCGGGAGGGCGGGGTGGCACAGATACGCAGTATTTT
TRBJ1-4,.,TRBV28,.,CASSLSGALLTNEKLFF,TGTGCCAGCAGTTTGTCCGGGGCCCTGCTTACTAATGAAAAACTGTTTTTT
TRBJ2-1,once,TRBV16,.,CASSQSSPGNEQFF,TGTGCCAGCAGCCAATCTTCCCCAGGGAATGAGCAGTTCTTC